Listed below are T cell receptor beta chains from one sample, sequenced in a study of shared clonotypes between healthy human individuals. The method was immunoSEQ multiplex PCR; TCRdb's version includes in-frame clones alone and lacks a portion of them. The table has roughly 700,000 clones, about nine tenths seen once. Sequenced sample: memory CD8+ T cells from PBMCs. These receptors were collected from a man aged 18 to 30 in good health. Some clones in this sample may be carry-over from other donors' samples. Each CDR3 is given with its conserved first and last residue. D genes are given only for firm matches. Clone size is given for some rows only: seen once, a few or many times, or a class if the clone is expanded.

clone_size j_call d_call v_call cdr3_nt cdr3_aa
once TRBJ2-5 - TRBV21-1 TGTGCCAGCAGCAAAGCGGTTCTGGCGGGAGAACTACACGGAGAACAAGAGACCCAGTACTTC CASSKAVLAGELHGEQETQYF
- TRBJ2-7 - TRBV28 TGTGCCAGCAGTTTTTCCGGCGAGCAGTACTTC CASSFSGEQYF
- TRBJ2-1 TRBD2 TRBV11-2 TGTGCCAGCTGCGGGGGGCTCTACAATGAGCAGTTCTTC CASCGGLYNEQFF
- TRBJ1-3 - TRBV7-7 TGTGCCAGCAGCTTAGCGCTCGGGGGGGGTGGAAACACCATATATTTT CASSLALGGGGNTIYF
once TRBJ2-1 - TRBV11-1 TGTGCCAGCAGCACCCTCTTAGGGGGGGCAGGCAATGAGCAGTTCTTC CASSTLLGGAGNEQFF
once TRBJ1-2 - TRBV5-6 TGTGCCAGCAGCTTGGGGACTGGTCCTCAGGGCTACACCTTC CASSLGTGPQGYTF
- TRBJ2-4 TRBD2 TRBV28 TGTGCCAGCAGTTTAAGACTAGCGGGAGTGGCCAAAAACATTCAGTACTTC CASSLRLAGVAKNIQYF
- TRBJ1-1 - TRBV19 TGTGCCAGTAGTACTGGCTACTCGGGAGCTTTCTTT CASSTGYSGAFF
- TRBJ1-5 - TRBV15 TGTGCCACCAGCAGAGATGCGGGGAATCAGCCCCAGCATTTT CATSRDAGNQPQHF
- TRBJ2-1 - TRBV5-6 TGTGCCAGCAAATCTGGGAATAATGAGCAGTTCTTC CASKSGNNEQFF
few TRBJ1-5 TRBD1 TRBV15 TGTGCCACCAGCACCCGTGGGGACAGGGACTTGTGGCGCAATCAGCCCCAGCATTTT CATSTRGDRDLWRNQPQHF
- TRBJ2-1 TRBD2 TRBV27 TGTGCCAGCAGTTTAGGGGAGGGCCCCAATGAGCAGTTCTTC CASSLGEGPNEQFF
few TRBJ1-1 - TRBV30 TGTGCCTGCCATGGAGGGAGCACTGAAGCTTTCTTT CACHGGSTEAFF
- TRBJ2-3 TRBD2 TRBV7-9 TGTGCCAGCAGCCCCGCCTTGCTAGCGGGATACACAGATACGCAGTATTTT CASSPALLAGYTDTQYF
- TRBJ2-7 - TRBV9 TGTGCCAGCAGCCCGTGGGACATCTCCTACGAGCAGTACTTC CASSPWDISYEQYF